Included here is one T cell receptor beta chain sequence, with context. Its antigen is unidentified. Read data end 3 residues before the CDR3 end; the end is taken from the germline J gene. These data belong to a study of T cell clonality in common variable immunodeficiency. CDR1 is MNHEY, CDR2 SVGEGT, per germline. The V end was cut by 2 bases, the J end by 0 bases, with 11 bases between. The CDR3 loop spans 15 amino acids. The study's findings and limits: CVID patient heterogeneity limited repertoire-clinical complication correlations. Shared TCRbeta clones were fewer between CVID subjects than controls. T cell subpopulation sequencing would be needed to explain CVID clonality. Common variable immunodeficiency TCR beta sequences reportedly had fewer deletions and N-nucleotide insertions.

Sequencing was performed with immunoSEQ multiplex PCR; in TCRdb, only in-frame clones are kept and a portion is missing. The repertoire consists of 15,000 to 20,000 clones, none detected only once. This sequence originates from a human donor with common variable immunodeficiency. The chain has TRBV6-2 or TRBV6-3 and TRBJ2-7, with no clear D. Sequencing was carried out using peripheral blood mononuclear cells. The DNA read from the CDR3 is TGTGCCAGCAGTTACATGCCAGACAACTCCTACGAG. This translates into CASSYMPDNSYE. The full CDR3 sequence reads CASSYMPDNSYEQYF.